Given below is one T cell receptor (beta chain) in context. The antigen is undetermined. This sample was taken from a study of T cells expressing NK-cell markers. Study details: It was sorted CD3+CD56+NKG2C+, CD3+CD56+NKG2C- and CD3+CD56-NKG2C+ T cells that supplied the TCR beta repertoires. Among eight sequenced donors, seven carried HCMV seropositivity while one was seronegative.

From the 5' RACE reads, TCRdb lists one entry per CDR3 protein and no DNA. Its table records a few hundred thousand distinct CDR3 sequences. Broader study findings: HCMV specificity of expanded NKG2C+ T cell clones remained unclear. A few of the donors also had these clonotypes leading their CD3+CD56-NKG2C+ fraction.

The CDR3 is 16 amino acids. CDR1 and CDR2 (germline): SEHNR, FQNEAQ (reference sequence). This receptor was taken from a man aged 18-69 years in good health. J is TRBJ1-6 and V is TRBV7-9; TCRdb gives TRBD1 as the D gene, but with no DNA this cannot be confirmed. The source material was blood T cells: a sorted CD56 or NKG2C T cell subset, CD4+ or CD8+ T cells, or bulk PBMC T cells (not recorded which). CDR3: CASSSARGSYNSPLHF.